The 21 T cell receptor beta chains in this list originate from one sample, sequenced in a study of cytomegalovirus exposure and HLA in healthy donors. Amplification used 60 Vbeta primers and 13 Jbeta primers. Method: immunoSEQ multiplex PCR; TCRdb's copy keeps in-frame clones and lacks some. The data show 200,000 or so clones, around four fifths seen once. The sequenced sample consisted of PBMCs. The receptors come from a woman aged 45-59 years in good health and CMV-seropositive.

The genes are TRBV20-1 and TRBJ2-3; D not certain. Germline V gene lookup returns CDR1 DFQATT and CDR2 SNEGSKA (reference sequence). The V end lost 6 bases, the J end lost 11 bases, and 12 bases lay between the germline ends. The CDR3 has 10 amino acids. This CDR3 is CSATLEVQYF. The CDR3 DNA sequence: TGCAGTGCCACTCTAGAGGTGCAGTATTTT.

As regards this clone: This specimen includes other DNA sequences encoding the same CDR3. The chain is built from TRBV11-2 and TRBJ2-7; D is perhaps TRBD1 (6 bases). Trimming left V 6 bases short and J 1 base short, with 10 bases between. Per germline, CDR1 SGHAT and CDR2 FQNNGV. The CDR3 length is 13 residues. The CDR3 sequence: CASSPQGSYEQYF. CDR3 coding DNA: TGTGCCAGCAGTCCTCAGGGGTCCTACGAGCAGTACTTC.

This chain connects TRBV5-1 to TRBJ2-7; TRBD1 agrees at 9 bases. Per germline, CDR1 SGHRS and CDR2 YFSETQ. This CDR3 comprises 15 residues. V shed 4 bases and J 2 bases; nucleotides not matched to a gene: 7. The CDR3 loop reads CASSGGGQGAYEQYF. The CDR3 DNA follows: TGCGCCAGCAGCGGGGGGGGACAGGGTGCCTACGAGCAGTACTTC.

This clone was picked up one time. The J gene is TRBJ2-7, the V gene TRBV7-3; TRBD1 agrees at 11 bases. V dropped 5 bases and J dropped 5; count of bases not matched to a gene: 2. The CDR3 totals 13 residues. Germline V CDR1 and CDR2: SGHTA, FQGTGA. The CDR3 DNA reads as TGTGCCAGCAGCAGGGACAGGGGGAACGAGCAGTACTTC. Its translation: CASSRDRGNEQYF. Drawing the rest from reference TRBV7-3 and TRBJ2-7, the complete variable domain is GAGVSQTPSNKVTEKGKYVELRCDPISGHTALYWYRQSLGQGPEFLIYFQGTGAADDSGLPNDRFFAVRPEGSVSTLKIQRTERGDSAVYLCASSRDRGNEQYFGPGTRLTVT.

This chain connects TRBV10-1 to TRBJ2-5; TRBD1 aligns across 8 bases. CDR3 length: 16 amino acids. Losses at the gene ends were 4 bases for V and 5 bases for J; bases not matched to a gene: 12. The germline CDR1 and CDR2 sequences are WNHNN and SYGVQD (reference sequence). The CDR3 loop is CASSAVYGQGIETQYF. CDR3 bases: TGCGCCAGCAGTGCAGTCTACGGACAGGGTATCGAGACCCAGTACTTC.

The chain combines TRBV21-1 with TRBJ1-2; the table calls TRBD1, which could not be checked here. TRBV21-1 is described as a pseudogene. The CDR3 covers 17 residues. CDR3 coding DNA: TGTGCCAGCAGCAAAACCGATCCCGGGACAGAGAACTATGGCTACACCTTC. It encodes CASSKTDPGTENYGYTF.

Written as DNA, the CDR3 is TGTGCCAGCAGATCGGACAAGAGCTCCTACGAGCAGTACTTC. Translated, it gives CASRSDKSSYEQYF. The rearrangement links TRBV7-9 to TRBJ2-5, with D maybe TRBD1 (5 bases). The J call could be wrong; TRBJ2-7 is a better fit for the DNA end. Germline CDR1 is SEHNR and CDR2 is FQNEAQ (reference sequence). The CDR3 sequence is 14 residues long.

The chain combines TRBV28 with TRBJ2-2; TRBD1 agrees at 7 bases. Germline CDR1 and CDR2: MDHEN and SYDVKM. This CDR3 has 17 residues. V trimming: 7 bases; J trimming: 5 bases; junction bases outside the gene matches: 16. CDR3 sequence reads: CASIKGGGGRLTGELFF. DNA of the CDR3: TGTGCCAGCATCAAAGGGGGCGGAGGAAGGTTGACCGGGGAGCTGTTTTTT.

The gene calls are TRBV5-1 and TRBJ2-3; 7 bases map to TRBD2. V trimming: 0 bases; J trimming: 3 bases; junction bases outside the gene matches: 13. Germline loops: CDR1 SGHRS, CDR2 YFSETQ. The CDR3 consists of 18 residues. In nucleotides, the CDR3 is TGCGCCAGCAGCTTGGGGGGCGGGAGATTATCCCTGACAGATACGCAGTATTTT. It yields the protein CASSLGGGRLSLTDTQYF.

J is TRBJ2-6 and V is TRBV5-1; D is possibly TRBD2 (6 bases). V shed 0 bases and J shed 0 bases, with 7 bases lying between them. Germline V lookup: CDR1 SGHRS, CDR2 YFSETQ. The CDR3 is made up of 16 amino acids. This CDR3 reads CASSLEGGSGANVLTF. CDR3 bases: TGCGCCAGCAGCTTGGAGGGAGGCTCTGGGGCCAACGTCCTGACTTTC.

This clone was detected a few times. DNA of the CDR3: TGTGCCAGCAGCGGCGGGGACGGCCACACAGATACGCAGTATTTT. Its translation is CASSGGDGHTDTQYF. The V and J genes are TRBV9 and TRBJ2-3; D possibly corresponds to TRBD2 (6 bases). The germline CDR1 and CDR2 sequences are SGDLS and YYNGEE. This CDR3 spans 15 amino acids. V gave up 3 bases and J gave up 2 bases, with 13 bases separating them.

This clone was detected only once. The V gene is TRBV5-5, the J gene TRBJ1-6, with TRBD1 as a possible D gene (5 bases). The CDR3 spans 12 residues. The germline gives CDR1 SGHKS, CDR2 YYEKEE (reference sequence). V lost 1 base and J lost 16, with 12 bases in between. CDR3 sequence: CASSLITKGLHF. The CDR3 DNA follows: TGTGCCAGCAGCTTGATTACAAAGGGGCTCCACTTT. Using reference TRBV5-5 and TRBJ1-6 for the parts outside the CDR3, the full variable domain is DAGVTQSPTHLIKTRGQQVTLRCSPISGHKSVSWYQQVLGQGPQFIFQYYEKEERGRGNFPDRFSARQFPNYSSELNVNALLLGDSALYLCASSLITKGLHFGNGTRLTVT.

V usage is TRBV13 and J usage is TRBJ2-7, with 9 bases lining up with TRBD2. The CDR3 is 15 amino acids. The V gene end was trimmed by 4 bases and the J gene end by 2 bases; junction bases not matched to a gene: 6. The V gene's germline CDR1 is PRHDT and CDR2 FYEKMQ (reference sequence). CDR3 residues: CASSWAGGPPYEQYF. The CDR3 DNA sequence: TGTGCCAGCAGCTGGGCGGGAGGGCCCCCCTACGAGCAGTACTTC.

This CDR3 reads CASSRLTGTGITDTQYF. CDR3 sequence (DNA): TGCGCCAGCAGCCGACTAACCGGGACAGGGATTACAGATACGCAGTATTTT. This sequence joins TRBV4-1 and TRBJ2-3, with TRBD1 identical over 9 bases. The CDR3 runs 17 residues. J gave up 3 bases and V 4 bases, and 11 bases lay outside the gene matches. Germline CDR1 MGHRA, CDR2 YSYEKL.

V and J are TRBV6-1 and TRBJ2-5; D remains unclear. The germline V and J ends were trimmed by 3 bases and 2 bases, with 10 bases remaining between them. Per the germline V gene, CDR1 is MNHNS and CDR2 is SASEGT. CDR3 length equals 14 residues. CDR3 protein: CASSDRTEQETQYF. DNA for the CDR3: TGTGCCAGCAGTGACCGAACAGAACAAGAGACCCAGTACTTC.

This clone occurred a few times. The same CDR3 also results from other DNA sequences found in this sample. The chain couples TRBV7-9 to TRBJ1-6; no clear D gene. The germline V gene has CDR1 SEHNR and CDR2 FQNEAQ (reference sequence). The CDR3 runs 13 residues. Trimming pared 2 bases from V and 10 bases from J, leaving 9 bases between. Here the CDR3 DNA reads TGTGCCAGCAGCTTACAGGAGGGCTCACCCCTCCACTTT. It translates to CASSLQEGSPLHF.

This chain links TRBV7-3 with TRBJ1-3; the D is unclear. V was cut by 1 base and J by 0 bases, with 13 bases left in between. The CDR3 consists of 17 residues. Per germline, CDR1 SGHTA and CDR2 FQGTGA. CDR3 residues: CASSLKRQRDSGNTIYF. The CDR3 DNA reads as TGTGCCAGCAGCTTAAAACGGCAGAGGGACTCTGGAAACACCATATATTTT.

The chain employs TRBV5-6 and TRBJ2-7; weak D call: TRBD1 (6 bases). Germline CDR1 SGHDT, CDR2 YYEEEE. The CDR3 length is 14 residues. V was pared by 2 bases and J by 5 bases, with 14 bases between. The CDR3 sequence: CASSLITGSHEQYF. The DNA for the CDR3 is TGTGCCAGCAGCTTAATAACAGGGTCCCACGAGCAGTACTTC.

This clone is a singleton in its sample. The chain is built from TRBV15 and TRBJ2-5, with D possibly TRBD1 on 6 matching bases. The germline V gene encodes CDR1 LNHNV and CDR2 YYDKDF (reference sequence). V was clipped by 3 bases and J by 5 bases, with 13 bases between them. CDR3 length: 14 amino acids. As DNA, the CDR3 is TGTGCCACCAGCAGGGACAGAAGTTCGGAGACCCAGTACTTC. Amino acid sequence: CATSRDRSSETQYF.

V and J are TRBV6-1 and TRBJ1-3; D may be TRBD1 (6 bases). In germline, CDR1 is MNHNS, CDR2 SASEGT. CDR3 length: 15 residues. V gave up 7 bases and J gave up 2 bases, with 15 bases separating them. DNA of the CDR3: TGTGCCAGCAAGGAAGACCCAGGGGCTGGAAACACCATATATTTT. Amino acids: CASKEDPGAGNTIYF.

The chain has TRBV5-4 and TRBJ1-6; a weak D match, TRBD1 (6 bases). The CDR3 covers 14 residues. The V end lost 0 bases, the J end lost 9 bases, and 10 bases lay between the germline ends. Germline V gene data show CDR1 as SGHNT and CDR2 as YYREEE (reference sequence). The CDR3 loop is CASSLEGGVSPLHF. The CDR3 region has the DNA TGTGCCAGCAGCTTGGAAGGGGGGGTTTCACCCCTCCACTTT.